This T cell receptor (beta chain) was sequenced for a study of blood T cell repertoires in COVID-19. The wider study: The United States, Italy and Spain provided the acute and convalescent COVID-19 samples. T cells, B-cell-depleted T cells, or PBMCs supplied cDNA or gDNA.

Method: immunoSEQ multiplex PCR; TCRdb's copy keeps in-frame clones and lacks some. This sample carries about 130,000 clones, around 82% of them seen once, and the ten largest clones take about 18%. Enrolment of Seattle patients took place during active infection, and they were followed longitudinally. The length of the CDR3 is 19 residues. The germline V gene has CDR1 SEHNR and CDR2 FQNEAQ (reference sequence). J was trimmed by 4 bases and V by 3 bases; bases with no gene match: 11. This chain links TRBV7-9 with TRBJ2-3; 15 bases align to TRBD2. Sequencing was performed on peripheral blood. This TCR derives from a man aged 25 to 45 with COVID-19, enrolled during active disease. This CDR3 is CASSFQVGTSGGWADTQYF. The CDR3 DNA reads as TGTGCCAGCAGCTTCCAAGTCGGGACTAGCGGGGGGTGGGCAGATACGCAGTATTTT.